This TCR beta chain was obtained from a study of blood T cell repertoires in COVID-19 (dated by TCRdb to 2020 to 2021). Notes on the research overall: Collaborator samples came from the United States, Italy and Spain and covered acute and convalescent phases of COVID-19. The material from the prospective study consisted of cDNA or gDNA derived from T cells, B-cell-depleted T cells, or PBMCs. Deeply sampled blood TCRbeta repertoires from subjects exposed to, actively infected with, or recovered from COVID-19 were included in the dataset. The repertoires were released in a freely available public database intended as a resource for research on the immune response to SARS-CoV-2. The samples were drawn from two sources: the first 160 participants of the ongoing ImmuneRACE study, and over 950 subjects contributed by 6 global collaborators. Sample metadata almost always included a de-identified subject ID, COVID-19 status, age in years and sex. Where available, HLA class I and class II types were obtained from metadata supplied by the sample provider rather than from assay-based typing. Paper-wide results and their limitations: The quantity of clinical and demographic metadata differed by source and by participant and was supplied without curation.

Whole blood was collected in K2EDTA tubes by collaborating institutions according to the institutions' own protocols. For TCRbeta analysis, collaborators shipped samples in one of three forms: frozen whole blood, isolated PBMCs, or DNA extracted from either of those sample types. The immunoSEQ Assay, a bias-controlled multiplex PCR, was used to amplify TCRbeta CDR3 regions from genomic DNA. For the original study's pipeline: The number of nucleated cells in each sample was estimated by amplification of reference gene primers within the assay. To quantify the absolute abundance of each unique TCRbeta CDR3 rearrangement, sequence reads were collapsed and filtered. For each sample, productive Simpson clonality was calculated as the square root of Simpson's diversity index across productive rearrangements. The table was pulled from immuneACCESS by TCRdb, which kept in-frame rearrangements only. Such tables lose some clones; where checked, under half of the loss comes from unresolved V genes, and the rest has no known cause. D and trimming were read from the DNA, whereas the V and J calls and clone size are those reported in that table. This sample gives tens of thousands of clones in total; less than 85% of them show up just once. The ten largest make up around 13% of the sample.

Per the germline V gene, SNHLY is the CDR1 and FYNNEI is the CDR2. Trimmed from V: 8 bases; trimmed from J: 7 bases; junction bases lacking a gene match: 11. The CDR3 runs 13 residues from the cysteine to the phenylalanine. The only DNA kept is the CDR3, 39 bases in frame from the first base. Notes on this clone: Its antigen has not been determined. The sample holds no much larger clone one base away, and base qualities are not on file.

The sample taken for sequencing was peripheral blood. The chain is encoded by TRBV2 joined to TRBJ2-7, with 7 bases matching TRBD1. The clonotype comes from a human donor in a cohort sampled during active COVID-19. The CDR3 loop reads CASAYASGGEQYF. The nucleotide sequence reads TGTGCCAGCGCGTATGCTTCAGGGGGAGAGCAGTACTTC.